This T cell receptor (beta chain) was recovered during a study of OX40 agonist ivuxolimab in advanced cancers. Sequencing used immunoSEQ multiplex PCR; TCRdb keeps in-frame clones, though not all of them. The sample includes roughly 76,000 clones, more than 75% of them seen just once. The sequence derives from an adult with an advanced solid tumor such as melanoma, head and neck, liver or kidney cancer. This specimen consisted of CD4+ or CD8+ T cells sorted from blood, obtained in a trial of the OX40 agonist ivuxolimab.

The CDR3 coding sequence is TGTGCCAGCAGCTTAATTACAGGGGGCCTGAACGGTGGCTACACCTTC. It is translated as CASSLITGGLNGGYTF. The V call is TRBV5-6, the J call TRBJ1-2, with TRBD1 identical over 9 bases. The V segment lost 2 bases and the J segment 7 bases; nucleotides outside the gene matches: 12. In germline, CDR1 is SGHDT, CDR2 YYEEEE. CDR3 length equals 16 residues.